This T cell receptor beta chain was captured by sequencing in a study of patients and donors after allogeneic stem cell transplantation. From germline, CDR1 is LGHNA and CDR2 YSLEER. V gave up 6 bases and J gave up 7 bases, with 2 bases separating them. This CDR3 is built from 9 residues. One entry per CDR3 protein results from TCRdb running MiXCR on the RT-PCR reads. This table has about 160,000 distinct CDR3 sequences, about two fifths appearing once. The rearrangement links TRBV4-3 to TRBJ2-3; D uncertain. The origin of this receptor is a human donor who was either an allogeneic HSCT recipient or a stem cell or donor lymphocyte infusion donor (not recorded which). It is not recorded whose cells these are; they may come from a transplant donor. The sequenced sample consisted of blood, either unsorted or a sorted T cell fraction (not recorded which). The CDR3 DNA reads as TGCGCCAGCAGTTATACGCAGTATTTT. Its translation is CASSYTQYF.